The 5 T cell receptor beta chains given below trace back to one sample, sequenced in a study of kidney transplant recipient with SARS-CoV-2 infection. MiXCR, applied by TCRdb to the reads, yields one record per CDR3 protein. This sample yields approximately 240,000 distinct CDR3 sequences, of which roughly 26% are seen a single time; around 7.8% belongs to the top ten. Source: a blood sample, taken at baseline and between days 110 and 120 from a kidney transplant recipient. All receptors derive from a young adult male patient who had COVID-19 and was a kidney transplant recipient. The graft donor may account for some of the T cells.

This clonotype was detected ten times or more. The genes are TRBV14 and TRBJ1-2; TRBD1 matches at 7 bases. Looked up from germline, CDR1 is SGHDN and CDR2 is FVKESK. The CDR3 is made up of 13 amino acids. The V gene end was trimmed by 4 bases and the J gene end by 7 bases; junction bases not matched to a gene: 6. In DNA form, the CDR3 reads TGTGCCAGCAGCCCCCGACAGGGATTTGGCTACACCTTC. Amino acid sequence: CASSPRQGFGYTF. The full variable domain, rest sourced from reference TRBV14 and TRBJ1-2, is EAGVTQFPSHSVIEKGQTVTLRCDPISGHDNLYWYRRVMGKEIKFLLHFVKESKQDESGMPNNRFLAERTGGTYSTLKVQPAELEDSGVYFCASSPRQGFGYTFGSGTRLTVV.

This clonotype was recorded many times. The chain combines TRBV12-3 or TRBV12-4 with TRBJ1-6; D gene ambiguous. CDR3 size: 16 residues. Trimming removed 4 bases from V and 4 bases from J, with 14 bases in between. CDR3 sequence reads: CASSSPSRHYNSPLHF. The CDR3 region has the DNA TGTGCCAGCAGTTCGCCCTCCAGGCATTATAATTCACCCCTCCACTTT.

This clonotype was counted once. A much larger clone differs from this one at a single base, so this may be a read error. The rearrangement links TRBV4-2 to TRBJ1-1; possible D gene TRBD1, 6 bases. In germline, CDR1 is LGHNA, CDR2 YNFKEQ. V lost 0 bases to trimming and J lost 6 bases, with 14 bases between them. CDR3 size: 15 residues. The CDR3 bases are TGTGCCAGCAGCCAAGAATTTGGGGGGGCCGCTGAAGCTTTCTTT. It translates to CASSQEFGGAAEAFF.

This clonotype was observed a handful of times. This chain connects TRBV9 to TRBJ1-2; D not certain. CDR1 is SGDLS, CDR2 YYNGEE, per germline. Trimming left V 7 bases short and J 4 bases short, with 23 bases between. This CDR3 region has 16 residues. Here the CDR3 DNA reads TGTGCCAGCTGCGGGAGGTACTCAAGAAAGACCTATGGCTACACCTTC. Translation: CASCGRYSRKTYGYTF.

As for this clonotype: A much larger clonotype is one base distant, so this may be a read error. This rearrangement joins TRBV10-1 to TRBJ1-2; D unresolved. There are 17 residues in the CDR3. Germline lookup yields CDR1 WNHNN and CDR2 SYGVQD (reference sequence). CDR3 nucleotide sequence: TGCGCCGGCAGTAGTTGGATAAGATCGCGAAAGACCTATGGCTACACCTTC. Its protein is CAGSSWIRSRKTYGYTF.